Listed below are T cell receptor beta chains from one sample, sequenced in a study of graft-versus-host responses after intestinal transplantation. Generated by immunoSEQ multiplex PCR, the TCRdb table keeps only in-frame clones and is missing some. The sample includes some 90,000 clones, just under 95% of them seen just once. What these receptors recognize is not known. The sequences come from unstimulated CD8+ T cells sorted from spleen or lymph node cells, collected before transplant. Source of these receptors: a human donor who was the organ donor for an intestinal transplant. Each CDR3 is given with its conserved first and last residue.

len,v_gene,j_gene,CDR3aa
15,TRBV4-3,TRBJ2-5,CAPRALASSQETQYF
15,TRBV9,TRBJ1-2,CASSTQEGRGYGYTF
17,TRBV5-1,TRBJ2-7,CASSLGGLAGHSYEQYF
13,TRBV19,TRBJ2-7,CASSGESSYEQYF
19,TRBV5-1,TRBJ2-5,CASSEGLAGGTAFQETQYF
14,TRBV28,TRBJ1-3,CASSLGTAGNTIYF
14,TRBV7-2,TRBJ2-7,CASSLGLAAYEQYF
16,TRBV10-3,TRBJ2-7,CAISESLGKRGYEQYF
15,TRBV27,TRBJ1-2,CASSPRDRVNYGYTF
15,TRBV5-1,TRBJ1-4,CASSQDGRGSEKLFF
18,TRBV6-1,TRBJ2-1,CASSVQPDRRINYNEQFF
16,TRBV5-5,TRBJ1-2,CASSLEPTGDDYGYTF
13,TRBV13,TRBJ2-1,CASSPEDLNEQFF
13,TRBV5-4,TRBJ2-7,CASSYSGGYEQYF
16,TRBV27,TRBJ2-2,CASSFRWAFNTGELFF
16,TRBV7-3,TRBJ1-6,CASSLNVSRENSPLHF
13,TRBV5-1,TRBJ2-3,CASSLERPDTQYF
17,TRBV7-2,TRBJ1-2,CASSLVGWIRGFHGYTF
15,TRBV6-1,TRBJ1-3,CASRDDRETGNTIYF
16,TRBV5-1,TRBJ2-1,CASSEQGLSSYNEQFF
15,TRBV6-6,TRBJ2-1,CASSQAGSPYNEQFF
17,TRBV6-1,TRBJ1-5,CASSEGFGGYSNQPQHF
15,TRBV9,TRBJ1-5,CASSVEGLGNQPQHF
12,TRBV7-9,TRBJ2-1,CVSSEISNEQFF
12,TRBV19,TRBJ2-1,CASSNRLGEQFF
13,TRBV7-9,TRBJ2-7,CASSGRGSHEQYF
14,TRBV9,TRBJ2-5,CASSVEGTVETQYF
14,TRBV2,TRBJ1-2,CASSEGQEYYGYTF
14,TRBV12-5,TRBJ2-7,CASRREGSSYEQYF